Shown below are 14 T cell receptor beta chains from a single sample sequenced in a study of T cells in Graves' hyperthyroidism and ophthalmopathy. The TCR beta CDR3 regions underwent amplification using RNA transcripts as the source. Primed by the HTBI set, a first-round RT-PCR was run on the TCR CDR3. TCRdb redid the calling of the multiplex PCR reads with MiXCR, one entry per CDR3 protein. The sample lists around 56,000 distinct CDR3 sequences, 53% seen once, with approximately 3.3% in the top ten. The source material was blood. These receptor sequences come from a woman between 55 and 75 years old with Graves' ophthalmopathy.

This clonotype was observed many times. The chain carries TRBV7-2 and TRBJ2-5; D is uncertain. With 0 bases removed from V and 3 bases from J, the gap between germline ends came to 5 bases. The CDR3 consists of 13 residues. Germline loops: CDR1 SGHTA, CDR2 FQGNSA. This chain's CDR3 is CASSLAQEETQYF. CDR3 nucleotides: TGTGCCAGCAGCTTAGCCCAGGAAGAGACCCAGTACTTC.

The rearrangement uses TRBV11-2 and TRBJ1-6; the match to TRBD1 covers 9 bases. This CDR3 comprises 12 residues. Per germline, CDR1 SGHAT and CDR2 FQNNGV. Trimming cost V 8 bases and J 10 bases; bases outside gene matches: 3. Here the CDR3 DNA reads TGTGCCAGCGGAGGACAGGGGTCACCCCTCCACTTT. It encodes CASGGQGSPLHF.

In its sample, this clonotype is medium-sized. This chain joins TRBV10-3 and TRBJ2-7; D might be TRBD1 (6 bases). V was clipped by 10 bases and J by 7 bases, with 17 bases between them. The length of the CDR3 is 12 residues. The germline V gene encodes CDR1 ENHRY and CDR2 SYGVKD. The CDR3 DNA reads TGTGCCACCGAACAGGGAACAGGAGAGCAGTACTTC. Protein sequence: CATEQGTGEQYF.

This clonotype was counted many times. This chain joins TRBV7-9 and TRBJ2-1, with D possibly called TRBD1 or TRBD2 (5 bases each). Trimming shortened V by 5 bases and J by 6 bases, and 11 bases separated the two germline ends. The length of the CDR3 is 13 residues. Germline V lookup: CDR1 SEHNR, CDR2 FQNEAQ (reference sequence). The CDR3 bases are TGTGCCAGCAGCCCCCGGGACGGCAATGAGCAGTTCTTC. This sequence encodes CASSPRDGNEQFF.

A note on this clonotype: A much larger clone sits a single nucleotide away, making a read error possible. V gene TRBV18 combines with J gene TRBJ1-1; TRBD1 is a possible D gene (6 bases). V was shortened by 3 bases and J by 0 bases, with 8 bases between the two germline ends. Germline V gene lookup returns CDR1 KGHSH and CDR2 LQKENI. This CDR3 spans 14 amino acids. CDR3 in DNA: TGTGCCAGCTCACCGAGGGGGATGAACACTGAAGCTTTCTTT. This translates into CASSPRGMNTEAFF.

There are many counts of this clonotype. This chain uses TRBV20-1 with TRBJ2-3; D remains ambiguous. V lost 6 bases and J 1 base, leaving 14 bases between the germline ends. Germline CDR1 and CDR2: DFQATT and SNEGSKA (reference sequence). The CDR3 covers 14 residues. The chain's CDR3 is CSARTRRGTDTQYF. The CDR3 DNA sequence: TGCAGTGCGAGGACCAGACGAGGCACAGATACGCAGTATTTT.

The chain couples TRBV15 to TRBJ2-3, with D perhaps TRBD2 (7 bases). The CDR3 extends over 18 amino acids. V was cut by 3 bases and J by 5 bases, with 24 bases left in between. Germline V gene sequence: CDR1 LNHNV, CDR2 YYDKDF (reference sequence). The CDR3 loop reads CATSSQEGPGGRIDTQYF. CDR3 coding DNA: TGTGCCACCAGCAGCCAAGAGGGGCCGGGGGGCCGAATAGATACGCAGTATTTT.

In this sample, this clonotype turned up many times. A single base separates this from a much larger clone, so it may be a read error. The chain uses TRBV5-4 and TRBJ1-2; TRBD1 matches at 7 bases. The CDR3 extends over 16 amino acids. J gave up 5 bases and V 3 bases, and 13 bases lay outside the gene matches. The germline CDR1 and CDR2 sequences are SGHNT and YYREEE (reference sequence). In DNA, the CDR3 is TGTGCCAGCAGCTCTGGACAGGCCGGGACCGCTTATGGCTACACCTTC. Amino acids: CASSSGQAGTAYGYTF. Full variable domain (rest looked up from reference TRBV5-4 and TRBJ1-2): ETGVTQSPTHLIKTRGQQVTLRCSSQSGHNTVSWYQQALGQGPQFIFQYYREEENGRGNFPPRFSGLQFPNYSSELNVNALELDDSALYLCASSSGQAGTAYGYTFGSGTRLTVV.

There are many counts of this clonotype. A much larger clonotype is one base distant, so this may be a read error. V usage is TRBV5-6 and J usage is TRBJ2-7, with D uncertain. CDR1 and CDR2 from the germline V gene are SGHDT and YYEEEE. V dropped 4 bases and J dropped 2 bases, with 16 bases sitting between them. CDR3 length: 15 amino acids. CDR3 in DNA: TGTGCCAGCAGCAATTGGCAGGCCCTCGCCTACGAGCAGTACTTC. Protein: CASSNWQALAYEQYF.

This clonotype was observed at least ten times. This chain links TRBV7-9 with TRBJ2-4, with TRBD1 as a possible D gene (6 bases). The CDR3 totals 12 residues. Germline V lookup: CDR1 SEHNR, CDR2 FQNEAQ (reference sequence). The V end was cut by 5 bases, the J end by 9 bases, with 11 bases between. In DNA, the CDR3 is TGTGCCAGCAGCCCCGGACAGATCATTCAGTACTTC. Protein product: CASSPGQIIQYF.

This clonotype was observed at least ten times. V is TRBV6-6 and J is TRBJ2-7; D is undetermined. Trimming left V 6 bases short and J 3 bases short, with 6 bases between. The germline gives CDR1 MNHNY, CDR2 SVGAGI (reference sequence). CDR3 length equals 11 residues. The CDR3 nucleotides are TGTGCCAGCAGCCCTAGCTACGAGCAGTACTTC. Residues: CASSPSYEQYF.

The chain combines TRBV24-1 with TRBJ1-3; unclear D gene. The V and J ends lost 4 bases and 0 bases respectively, with 12 bases between them. CDR3 length: 16 amino acids. Germline V gives CDR1 KGHDR, CDR2 SFDVKD. The CDR3 DNA follows: TGTGCCACCAGTGACCCGGCGGCCGGCTCTGGAAACACCATATATTTT. This encodes CATSDPAAGSGNTIYF.

The V gene is TRBV20-1, the J gene TRBJ2-3; 8 positions agree with TRBD2. Trimming removed 8 bases from V and 11 bases from J; junction bases left unmatched: 15. CDR3 length: 13 amino acids. Germline lookup yields CDR1 DFQATT and CDR2 SNEGSKA (reference sequence). The CDR3 reads CSTLAGRGNEQYF. For the CDR3, the DNA is TGCAGTACGTTAGCGGGAAGAGGCAATGAGCAGTATTTT.

Comments on this clonotype: The conserved phenylalanine or tryptophan is not found at the CDR3 terminus, so this likely reflects a read error. J is TRBJ1-4 and V is TRBV9; no reliable D call. Germline loops: CDR1 SGDLS, CDR2 YYNGEE. The CDR3 is made up of 16 amino acids. V was trimmed by 7 bases and J by 0 bases, leaving 16 bases between them. The DNA for the CDR3 is TGTGCCAGCGGCGCAGAATCGAGGGCAACTAATGAAAAACTGTTTCTT. It yields the protein CASGAESRATNEKLFL.